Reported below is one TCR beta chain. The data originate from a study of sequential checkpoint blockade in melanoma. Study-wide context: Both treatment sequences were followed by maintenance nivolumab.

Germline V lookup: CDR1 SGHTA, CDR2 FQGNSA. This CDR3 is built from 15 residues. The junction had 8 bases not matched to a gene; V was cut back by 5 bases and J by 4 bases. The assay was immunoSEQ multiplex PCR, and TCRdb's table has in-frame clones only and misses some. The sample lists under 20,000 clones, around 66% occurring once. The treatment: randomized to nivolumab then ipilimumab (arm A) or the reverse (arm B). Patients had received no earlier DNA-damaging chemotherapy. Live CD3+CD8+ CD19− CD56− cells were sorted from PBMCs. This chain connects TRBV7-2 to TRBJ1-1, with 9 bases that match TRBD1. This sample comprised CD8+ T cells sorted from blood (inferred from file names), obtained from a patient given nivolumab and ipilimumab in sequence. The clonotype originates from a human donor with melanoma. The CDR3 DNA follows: TGTGCCAGCAGCGCCACAGGGGGCTGGGGCACTGAAGCTTTCTTT. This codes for CASSATGGWGTEAFF.